The rows below give T cell receptor beta chains drawn from one sample of a study of T cell clonotyping in hematopoietic cell transplantation. Sequencing used immunoSEQ multiplex PCR; TCRdb keeps in-frame clones, though not all of them. The sample lists roughly 13,000 clones; around 62% were seen once. Input material: PBMCs. The receptors here all came from a human donor who either received an allogeneic hematopoietic cell transplant for a myeloid malignancy or was a related donor (not recorded which). Some clones in this sample may be carry-over from other donors' samples. Each CDR3 is given with its conserved first and last residue. Fields, in order: CDR3 length, D gene, V gene, clone size, J gene, CDR3 protein, CDR3 DNA. The D gene is left open where the match is weak. Where a row states a size, it is once, few, many or the class of an expanded clone; other rows omit it.

16	TRBD2	TRBV19	few	TRBJ2-1	CASSTSPSGSSNEQFF	TGTGCCAGTAGTACCTCCCCTAGCGGGAGTAGCAATGAGCAGTTCTTC
14	TRBD1	TRBV30	.	TRBJ2-5	CAWSVQGAAPGQYF	TGTGCCTGGAGTGTACAGGGGGCTGCCCCGGGGCAGTACTTC
15	TRBD2	TRBV6-6	.	TRBJ2-7	CASSYSTSGPYEQYF	TGTGCCAGCAGTTACTCTACTAGCGGGCCCTACGAGCAGTACTTC
14	.	TRBV6-5	.	TRBJ1-2	CASSYGTGGYGYTF	TGTGCCAGCAGTTACGGCACGGGGGGCTATGGCTACACCTTC
15	TRBD2	TRBV7-6	.	TRBJ2-5	CASSLLASGQETQYF	TGTGCCAGCAGCTTATTGGCTAGCGGCCAAGAGACCCAGTACTTC
14	.	TRBV27	few	TRBJ2-3	CASSWQASTDTQYF	TGTGCCAGCAGTTGGCAAGCGAGCACAGATACGCAGTATTTT
16	TRBD1	TRBV4-3	.	TRBJ1-6	CASSRRGQGQNSPLHF	TGCGCCAGCAGCCGAAGGGGACAGGGCCAAAATTCACCCCTCCACTTT
15	TRBD2	TRBV9	few	TRBJ2-7	CASSVGSGGLYEQYF	TGTGCCAGCAGCGTAGGGAGCGGGGGGCTCTACGAGCAGTACTTC
17	.	TRBV30	.	TRBJ1-6	CAWSVRVPRLGNSPLHF	TGTGCCTGGAGTGTAAGGGTTCCGCGTCTCGGAAATTCACCCCTCCACTTT
13	.	TRBV6-5	.	TRBJ1-2	CASSPGRIYGYTF	TGTGCCAGCAGCCCGGGACGGATCTATGGCTACACCTTC
17	TRBD1	TRBV30	.	TRBJ1-6	CAWSLQIDRGLISPLHF	TGTGCCTGGAGTCTACAGATCGACAGGGGGCTTATTTCACCCCTCCACTTT
16	TRBD1	TRBV6-6	.	TRBJ2-5	CASSNRGQGIGETQYF	TGTGCCAGCAGTAATCGGGGACAGGGGATTGGGGAGACCCAGTACTTC
13	.	TRBV9	few	TRBJ1-6	CASSVGGGAPLHF	TGTGCCAGCAGCGTTGGGGGAGGAGCACCCCTCCACTTT
12	.	TRBV7-9	.	TRBJ2-1	CASSFTNNEQFF	TGTGCCAGCAGCTTCACAAACAATGAGCAGTTCTTC
14	.	TRBV29-1	.	TRBJ2-2	CSVQQGGNTGELFF	TGCAGCGTTCAACAGGGTGGGAACACCGGGGAGCTGTTTTTT
13	.	TRBV27	few	TRBJ2-3	CASSLAPADTQYF	TGTGCCAGCAGTTTAGCCCCGGCAGATACGCAGTATTTT
14	.	TRBV5-6	few	TRBJ2-5	CASSSGRGYETQYF	TGTGCCAGCAGCTCCGGTCGGGGTTACGAGACCCAGTACTTC
14	TRBD1	TRBV27	.	TRBJ2-7	CASSSRTGFHEQYF	TGTGCCAGCAGTTCTAGGACAGGGTTCCACGAGCAGTACTTC
15	.	TRBV10-3	.	TRBJ2-5	CAIKDGTEYQETQYF	TGTGCCATCAAGGACGGCACAGAGTACCAAGAGACCCAGTACTTC
15	TRBD2	TRBV5-1	.	TRBJ2-5	CASSLVGAGEETQYF	TGCGCCAGCAGCTTGGTTGGGGCGGGAGAAGAGACCCAGTACTTC
12	.	TRBV29-1	once	TRBJ2-5	CSVGGVGETQYF	TGCAGCGTTGGGGGTGTAGGGGAGACCCAGTACTTC
16	.	TRBV30	.	TRBJ2-7	CAWSVSQGLPYYEQYF	TGTGCCTGGAGTGTTAGCCAGGGGCTTCCCTACTACGAGCAGTACTTC
13	.	TRBV11-3	.	TRBJ2-5	CASSAFNGETQYF	TGTGCCAGCAGCGCCTTTAACGGGGAGACCCAGTACTTC
11	.	TRBV28	medium-sized	TRBJ2-1	CASSLVHEQFF	TGTGCCAGCAGTTTGGTTCATGAGCAGTTCTTC
16	.	TRBV11-2	.	TRBJ2-6	CASSLTGNSGANVLTF	TGTGCCAGCAGCTTGACAGGAAACTCTGGGGCCAACGTCCTGACTTTC
14	TRBD1	TRBV4-1	.	TRBJ1-2	CASSLRDREGGYTF	TGCGCCAGCAGCCTCAGGGACAGGGAAGGTGGCTACACCTTC
13	TRBD1	TRBV10-3	once	TRBJ2-7	CAISVGTGDEQYF	TGTGCCATCAGCGTGGGGACAGGGGACGAGCAGTACTTC
15	TRBD1	TRBV6-5	.	TRBJ2-2	CASSLQGTYTGELFF	TGTGCCAGCAGTTTACAGGGGACCTACACCGGGGAGCTGTTTTTT
14	.	TRBV30	.	TRBJ2-7	CAWTYGGPGDEQYF	TGTGCCTGGACCTATGGGGGCCCAGGGGACGAGCAGTACTTC
16	TRBD1	TRBV4-3	.	TRBJ2-3	CASSQDRGRGSDTQYF	TGCGCCAGCAGCCAAGATAGAGGCAGGGGGTCAGATACGCAGTATTTT